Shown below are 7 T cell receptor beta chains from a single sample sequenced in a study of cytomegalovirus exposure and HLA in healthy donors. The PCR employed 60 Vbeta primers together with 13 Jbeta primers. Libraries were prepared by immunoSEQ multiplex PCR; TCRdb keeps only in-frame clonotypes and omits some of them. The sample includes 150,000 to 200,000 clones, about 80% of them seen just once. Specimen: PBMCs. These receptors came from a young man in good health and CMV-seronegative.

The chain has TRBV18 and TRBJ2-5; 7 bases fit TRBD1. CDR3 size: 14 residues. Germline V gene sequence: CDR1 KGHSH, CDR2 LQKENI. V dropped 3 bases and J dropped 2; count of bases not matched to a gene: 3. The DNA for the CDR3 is TGTGCCAGCTCACCGTACAGGGGACAAGAGACCCAGTACTTC. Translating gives CASSPYRGQETQYF. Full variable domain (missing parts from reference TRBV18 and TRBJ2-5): NAGVMQNPRHLVRRRGQEARLRCSPMKGHSHVYWYRQLPEEGLKFMVYLQKENIIDESGMPKERFSAEFPKEGPSILRIQQVVRGDSAAYFCASSPYRGQETQYFGPGTRLLVL.

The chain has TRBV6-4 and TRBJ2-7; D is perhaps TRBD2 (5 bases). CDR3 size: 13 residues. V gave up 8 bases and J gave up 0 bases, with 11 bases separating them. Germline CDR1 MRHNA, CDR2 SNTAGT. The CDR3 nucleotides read TGTGCCAGCGGGGAGTGTATCTCCTACGAGCAGTACTTC. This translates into CASGECISYEQYF.

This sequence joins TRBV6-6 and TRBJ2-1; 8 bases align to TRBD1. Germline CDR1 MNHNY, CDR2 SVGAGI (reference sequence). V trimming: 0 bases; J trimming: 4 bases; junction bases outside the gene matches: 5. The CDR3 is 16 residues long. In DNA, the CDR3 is TGTGCCAGCAGTTACTCACAGGGGGAAAAGTACAATGAGCAGTTCTTC. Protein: CASSYSQGEKYNEQFF.

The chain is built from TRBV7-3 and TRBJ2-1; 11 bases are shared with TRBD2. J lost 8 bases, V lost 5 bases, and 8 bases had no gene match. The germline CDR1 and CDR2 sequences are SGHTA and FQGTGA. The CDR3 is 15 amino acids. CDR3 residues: CASSPGLAGWHEQFF. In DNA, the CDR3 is TGTGCCAGCAGCCCAGGACTAGCGGGTTGGCATGAGCAGTTCTTC.

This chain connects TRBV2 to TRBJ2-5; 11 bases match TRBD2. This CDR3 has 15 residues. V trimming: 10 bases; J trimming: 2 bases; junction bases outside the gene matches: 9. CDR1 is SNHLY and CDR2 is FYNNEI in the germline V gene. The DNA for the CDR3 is TGTGCCACCAAGGGAAGACTAGCGGGGCAAGAGACCCAGTACTTC. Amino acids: CATKGRLAGQETQYF.

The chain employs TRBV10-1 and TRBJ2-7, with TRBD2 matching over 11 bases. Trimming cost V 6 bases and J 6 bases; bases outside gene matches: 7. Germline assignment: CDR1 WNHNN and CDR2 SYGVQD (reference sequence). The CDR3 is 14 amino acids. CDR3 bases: TGCGCCAGCAGCGCGACTAGCGGGAACCGCGAGCAGTACTTC. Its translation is CASSATSGNREQYF.

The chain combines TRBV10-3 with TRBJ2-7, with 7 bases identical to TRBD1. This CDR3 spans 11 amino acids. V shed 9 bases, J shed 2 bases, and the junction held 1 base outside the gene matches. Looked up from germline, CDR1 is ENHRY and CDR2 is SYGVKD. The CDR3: CAIGTAYEQYF. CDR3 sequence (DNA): TGTGCCATAGGGACAGCCTACGAGCAGTACTTC.